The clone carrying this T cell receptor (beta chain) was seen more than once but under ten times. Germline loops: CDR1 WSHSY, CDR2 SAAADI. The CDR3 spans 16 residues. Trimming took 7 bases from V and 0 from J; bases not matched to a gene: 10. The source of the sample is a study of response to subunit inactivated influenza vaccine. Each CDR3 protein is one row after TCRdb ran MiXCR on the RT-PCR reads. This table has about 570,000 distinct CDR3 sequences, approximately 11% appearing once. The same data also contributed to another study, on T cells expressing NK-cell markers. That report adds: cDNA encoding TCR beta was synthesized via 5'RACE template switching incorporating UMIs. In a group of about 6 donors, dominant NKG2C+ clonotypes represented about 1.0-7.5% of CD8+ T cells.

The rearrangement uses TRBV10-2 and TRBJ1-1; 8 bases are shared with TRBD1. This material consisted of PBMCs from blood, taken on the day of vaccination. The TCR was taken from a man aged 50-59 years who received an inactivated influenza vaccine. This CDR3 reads CASIAGDRYMNTEAFF. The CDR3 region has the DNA TGCGCCAGCATAGCCGGGGACAGGTACATGAACACTGAAGCTTTCTTT.